The 10 T cell receptor beta chains in this list originate from one sample, sequenced in a study of blood T cell repertoires in COVID-19. The table came from immunoSEQ multiplex PCR; TCRdb's copy has only in-frame clones and leaves some out. The table has 150,000 to 200,000 clones, approximately 83% seen once; the top ten hold about an eighth. Sequenced material: PBMCs or T cells enriched from blood (not recorded which). The receptors derive from a woman aged 55-75 years who had recovered from COVID-19.

This clone occurred a few times. The rearrangement uses TRBV29-1 and TRBJ2-7; no clear D gene. Trimming left V 0 bases short and J 6 bases short, with 9 bases between. The CDR3 runs to 12 residues. The germline gives CDR1 SQVTM, CDR2 ANQGSEA. The CDR3 here is CSVEESSGEQYF. In DNA, the CDR3 is TGCAGCGTTGAAGAGAGTTCGGGCGAGCAGTACTTC.

The CDR3 DNA follows: TGTGCCAGTAGTGTACGGGACAGGGACCACGAGCAGTACTTC. Its translation: CASSVRDRDHEQYF. The chain uses TRBV19 and TRBJ2-7, with 9 bases fitting TRBD1. V lost 5 bases to trimming and J lost 5 bases; unmatched junction nucleotides: 7. Germline values: CDR1 LNHDA, CDR2 SQIVND (reference sequence). CDR3 size: 14 residues.

The V and J genes are TRBV30 and TRBJ1-1; 7 bases are a match to TRBD1. The V segment lost 8 bases and the J segment 5 bases; nucleotides outside the gene matches: 8. Per the germline V gene, CDR1 is GTSNPN and CDR2 is SVGIG (reference sequence). The CDR3 loop spans 12 amino acids. As DNA, the CDR3 is TGTGCCCAGGGGGATGAGGGGACTGAAGCTTTCTTT. This gives the protein CAQGDEGTEAFF.

The rearrangement joins TRBV19 to TRBJ1-2; 8 bases map to TRBD1. V shed 5 bases, J shed 3 bases, and the junction held 8 bases outside the gene matches. This CDR3 has 15 amino acids. Germline lookup yields CDR1 LNHDA and CDR2 SQIVND (reference sequence). The CDR3 spells CASSVSGTGHYGYTF. For the CDR3, the DNA is TGTGCCAGTAGTGTCTCCGGGACAGGTCACTATGGCTACACCTTC.

The rearrangement joins TRBV5-6 to TRBJ2-7; 7 bases line up with TRBD1. The ends lost 1 base at V and 4 bases at J; junction bases unmatched: 5. Per the germline V gene, CDR1 is SGHDT and CDR2 is YYEEEE. This CDR3 is built from 14 residues. The CDR3 sequence: CASSLRDRTYEQYF. As DNA, the CDR3 is TGTGCCAGCAGCTTGAGGGACAGAACTTACGAGCAGTACTTC.

The chain is built from TRBV2 and TRBJ2-2; 9 bases map to TRBD1. The CDR3 is 16 amino acids. Germline trimming cut 3 bases from V and 4 bases from J; bases unmatched to any gene: 6. The germline CDR1 and CDR2 sequences are SNHLY and FYNNEI. CDR3 in DNA: TGTGCCAGCAGTGAGGACAGGGGAGCAGTCACCGGGGAGCTGTTTTTT. It codes for CASSEDRGAVTGELFF. Combining the CDR3 with reference TRBV2 and TRBJ2-2 gives the whole variable domain EPEVTQTPSHQVTQMGQEVILRCVPISNHLYFYWYRQILGQKVEFLVSFYNNEISEKSEIFDDQFSVERPDGSNFTLKIRSTKLEDSAMYFCASSEDRGAVTGELFFGEGSRLTVL.

This clone has ten or more counts. CDR3 protein: CAISPSEISYNEQFF. The CDR3 DNA follows: TGTGCCATCAGCCCTAGCGAGATCTCCTACAATGAGCAGTTCTTC. The chain employs TRBV10-3 and TRBJ2-1; TRBD2 is a possible D gene (6 bases). The CDR3 has 15 residues. The ends were cut back, 6 bases at V and 0 bases at J, with 12 bases in the middle. Germline CDR1 ENHRY, CDR2 SYGVKD.

The genes are TRBV4-1 and TRBJ2-1; 11 bases line up with TRBD2. The germline CDR1 and CDR2 sequences are MGHRA and YSYEKL. V gave up 4 bases and J gave up 3 bases; unmatched junction bases: 2. The CDR3 runs to 15 residues. CDR3 nucleotide sequence: TGCGCCAGCAGCCCTGGACTAGCGGGCTACAATGAGCAGTTCTTC. Amino acid sequence: CASSPGLAGYNEQFF.

This clone has only a few counts. This chain joins TRBV28 and TRBJ1-2; TRBD1 aligns across 9 bases. Trimming removed 5 bases from V and 8 bases from J; junction bases left unmatched: 9. Per germline, CDR1 MDHEN and CDR2 SYDVKM. CDR3 length equals 14 residues. CDR3 sequence reads: CASSLLQGAWGYTF. CDR3 in DNA: TGTGCCAGCAGTCTATTACAGGGGGCTTGGGGCTACACCTTC.

The chain recombines TRBV5-1 with TRBJ1-2; D uncertain. The germline V and J ends were trimmed by 0 bases and 4 bases, with 10 bases remaining between them. Looked up from germline, CDR1 is SGHRS and CDR2 is YFSETQ. The CDR3 is made up of 14 amino acids. CDR3 protein: CASSLGTLGYGYTF. The CDR3 DNA is TGCGCCAGCAGCTTGGGAACTCTTGGCTATGGCTACACCTTC.